This T cell receptor beta chain was captured by sequencing in a study of blood T cell repertoires in COVID-19. Assay used: immunoSEQ multiplex PCR; TCRdb lists only in-frame clones, some missing. The repertoire holds about 370,000 clones, with 80% to 90% as singletons. Germline trimming cut 4 bases from V and 2 bases from J; bases unmatched to any gene: 7. The CDR3 totals 16 residues. CDR1 MNHNS and CDR2 SASEGT come from the germline V gene. V gene TRBV6-1 combines with J gene TRBJ2-5, with 10 bases that match TRBD1. The sequence derives from a woman in her thirties with COVID-19, enrolled during active disease. The sample taken for sequencing was peripheral blood. In nucleotides, the CDR3 is TGTGCCAGCAGTGCCCGACAGGGGGCCTTTCAAGAGACCCAGTACTTC. This encodes CASSARQGAFQETQYF.